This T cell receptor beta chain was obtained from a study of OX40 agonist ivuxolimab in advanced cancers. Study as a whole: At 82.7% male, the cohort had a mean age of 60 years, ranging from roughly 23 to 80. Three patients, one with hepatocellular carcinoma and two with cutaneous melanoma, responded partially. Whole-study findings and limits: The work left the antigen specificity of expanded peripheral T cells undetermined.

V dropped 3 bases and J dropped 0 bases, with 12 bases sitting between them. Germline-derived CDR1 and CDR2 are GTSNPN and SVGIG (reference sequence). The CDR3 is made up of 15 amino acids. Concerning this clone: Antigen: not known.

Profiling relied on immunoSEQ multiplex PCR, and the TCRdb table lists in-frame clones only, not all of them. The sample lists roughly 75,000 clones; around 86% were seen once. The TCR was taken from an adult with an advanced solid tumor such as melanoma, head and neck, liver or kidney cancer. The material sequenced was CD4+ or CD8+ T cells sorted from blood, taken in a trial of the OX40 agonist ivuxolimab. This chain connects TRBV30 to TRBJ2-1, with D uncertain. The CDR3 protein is CAWSAGPLSYNEQFF. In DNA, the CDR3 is TGTGCCTGGAGCGCCGGGCCTCTCTCCTACAATGAGCAGTTCTTC.